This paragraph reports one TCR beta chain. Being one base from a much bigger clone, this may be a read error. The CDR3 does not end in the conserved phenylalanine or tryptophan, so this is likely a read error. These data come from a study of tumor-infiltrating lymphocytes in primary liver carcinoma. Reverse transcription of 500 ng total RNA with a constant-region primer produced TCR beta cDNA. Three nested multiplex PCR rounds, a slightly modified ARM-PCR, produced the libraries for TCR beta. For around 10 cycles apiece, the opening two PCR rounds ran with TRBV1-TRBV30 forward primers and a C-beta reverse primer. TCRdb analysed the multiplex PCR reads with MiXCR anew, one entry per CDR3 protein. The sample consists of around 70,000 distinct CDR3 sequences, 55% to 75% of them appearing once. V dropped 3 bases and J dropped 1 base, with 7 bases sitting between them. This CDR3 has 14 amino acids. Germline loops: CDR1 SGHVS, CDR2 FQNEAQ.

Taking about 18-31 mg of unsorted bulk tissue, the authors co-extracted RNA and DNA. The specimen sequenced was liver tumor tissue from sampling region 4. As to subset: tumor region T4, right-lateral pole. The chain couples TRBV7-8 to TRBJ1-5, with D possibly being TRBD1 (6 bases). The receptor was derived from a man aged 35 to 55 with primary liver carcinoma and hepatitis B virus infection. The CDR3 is CASSFGQSNQPQHL. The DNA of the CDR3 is TGTGCCAGCAGCTTTGGACAGAGCAATCAGCCCCAGCATCTT.